The 5 T cell receptor beta chains below all came from one sample that was sequenced in a study of T-cell memory formation after mild COVID-19. In TCRdb, the 5' RACE reads were re-called with MiXCR into one record per CDR3 protein. The sample comprises tens of thousands of distinct CDR3 sequences, approximately 25% of which are singletons, and about 40% rests with the top ten. Sequencing used PBMCs or a T cell subset sorted from them (not recorded which). These receptors all come from a man between 18 and 35 years old who had mild COVID-19 (a few samples of this study predate the infection). Cell type and time point are not known.

CDR3 region: CASSFGGPGSEQYV. DNA of the CDR3: TGTGCCAGCAGTTTCGGGGGCCCGGGAAGCGAGCAGTACGTC. The genes are TRBV27 and TRBJ2-7; D possibly uses TRBD1 or TRBD2 (6 bases each). V lost 3 bases to trimming and J lost 6 bases, with 15 bases between them. The CDR3 contains 14 residues. Germline CDR1 reads MNHEY; CDR2 reads SMNVEV (reference sequence).

This clonotype was counted between two and nine times. The chain links TRBV4-1 to TRBJ2-1; D not certain. The germline V gene has CDR1 MGHRA and CDR2 YSYEKL. The CDR3 loop spans 15 amino acids. V shed 0 bases and J shed 10 bases, with 16 bases lying between them. The CDR3 reads CASSQDTRPAGEQFF. The CDR3 nucleotides are TGCGCCAGCAGCCAAGATACTCGCCCTGCTGGGGAGCAGTTCTTC.

The chain couples TRBV30 to TRBJ2-7; D remains unclear. Germline values: CDR1 GTSNPN, CDR2 SVGIG (reference sequence). V was clipped by 2 bases and J by 6 bases, with 8 bases between them. The CDR3 is made up of 11 amino acids. In DNA form, the CDR3 reads TGTGCCTGGAGTAAGATTGGCGAGCAGTACTTC. It codes for CAWSKIGEQYF.

This sequence joins TRBV20-1 and TRBJ2-3, with a possible D match to TRBD2 (7 bases). The V gene lost 1 base and the J gene lost 6 bases, with 11 bases spanning the gap. Looked up from germline, CDR1 is DFQATT and CDR2 is SNEGSKA (reference sequence). The CDR3 is 13 amino acids. In DNA form, the CDR3 reads TGCAGTGCTAGAGTCGGGGGGCCTGATACGCAGTATTTT. Protein: CSARVGGPDTQYF.

The V and J genes are TRBV11-2 and TRBJ1-4; D call uncertain. There are 15 residues in the CDR3. V shed 1 base and J shed 1 base, with 7 bases lying between them. In germline, CDR1 is SGHAT, CDR2 FQNNGV. CDR3 in amino acids: CASSLGGGTNEKLFF. Here the CDR3 DNA reads TGTGCCAGCAGCTTAGGAGGAGGAACTAATGAAAAACTGTTTTTT.